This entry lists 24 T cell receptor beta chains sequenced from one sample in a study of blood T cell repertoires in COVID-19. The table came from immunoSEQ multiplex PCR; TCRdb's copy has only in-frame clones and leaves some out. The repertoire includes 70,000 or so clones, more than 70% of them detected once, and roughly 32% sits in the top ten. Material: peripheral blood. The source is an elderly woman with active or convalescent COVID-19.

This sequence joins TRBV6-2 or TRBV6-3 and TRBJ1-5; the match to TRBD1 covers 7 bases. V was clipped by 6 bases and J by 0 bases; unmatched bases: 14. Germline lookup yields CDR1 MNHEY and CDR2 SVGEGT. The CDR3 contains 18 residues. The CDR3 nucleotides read TGTGCCAGCAGCCTCCCAACCGACAGGGCTTATAGCAATCAGCCCCAGCATTTT. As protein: CASSLPTDRAYSNQPQHF.

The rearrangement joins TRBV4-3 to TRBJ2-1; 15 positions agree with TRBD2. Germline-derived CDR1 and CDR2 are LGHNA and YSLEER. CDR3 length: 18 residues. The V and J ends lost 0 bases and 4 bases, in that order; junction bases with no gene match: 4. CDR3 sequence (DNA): TGCGCCAGCAGCCAAGACTGGGGGACTAGCGGGGGGTACAATGAGCAGTTCTTC. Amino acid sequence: CASSQDWGTSGGYNEQFF.

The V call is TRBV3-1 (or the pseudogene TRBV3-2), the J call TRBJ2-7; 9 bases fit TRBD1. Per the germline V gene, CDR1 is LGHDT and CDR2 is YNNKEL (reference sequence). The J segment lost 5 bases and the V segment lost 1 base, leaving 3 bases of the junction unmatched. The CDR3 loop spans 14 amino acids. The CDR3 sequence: CASSQGTGDDEQYF. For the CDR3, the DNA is TGTGCCAGCAGCCAAGGGACAGGGGACGACGAGCAGTACTTC.

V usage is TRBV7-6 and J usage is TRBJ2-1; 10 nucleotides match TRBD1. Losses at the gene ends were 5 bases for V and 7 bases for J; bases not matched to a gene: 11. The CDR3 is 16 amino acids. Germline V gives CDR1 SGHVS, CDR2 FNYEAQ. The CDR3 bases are TGTGCCAGCAGCCCAATTACCGGGACAGGGGAAAATGAGCAGTTCTTC. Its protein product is CASSPITGTGENEQFF.

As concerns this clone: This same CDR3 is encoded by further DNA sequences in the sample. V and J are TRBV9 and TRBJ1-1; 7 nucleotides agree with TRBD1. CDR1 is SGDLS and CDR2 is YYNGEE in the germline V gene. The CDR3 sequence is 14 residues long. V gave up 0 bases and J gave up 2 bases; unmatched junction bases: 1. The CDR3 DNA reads TGTGCCAGCAGCGTAGTAGGGGGCAACACTGAAGCTTTCTTT. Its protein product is CASSVVGGNTEAFF. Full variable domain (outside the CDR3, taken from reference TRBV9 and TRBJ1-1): DSGVTQTPKHLITATGQRVTLRCSPRSGDLSVYWYQQSLDQGLQFLIQYYNGEERAKGNILERFSAQQFPDLHSELNLSSLELGDSALYFCASSVVGGNTEAFFGQGTRLTVV.

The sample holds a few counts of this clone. CDR3 amino acids: CASSISRRGGYGYTF. The CDR3 DNA is TGTGCCAGTAGTATATCTCGGCGGGGCGGCTATGGCTACACCTTC. The chain carries TRBV19 and TRBJ1-2, with D possibly being TRBD1 (5 bases). The germline gives CDR1 LNHDA, CDR2 SQIVND (reference sequence). The V and J ends lost 2 bases and 4 bases respectively, with 14 bases between them. This CDR3 has 15 amino acids.

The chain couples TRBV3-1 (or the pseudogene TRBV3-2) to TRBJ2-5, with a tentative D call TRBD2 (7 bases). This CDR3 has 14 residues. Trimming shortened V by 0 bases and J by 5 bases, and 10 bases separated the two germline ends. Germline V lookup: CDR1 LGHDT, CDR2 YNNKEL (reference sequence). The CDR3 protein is CASSQEGGRETQYF. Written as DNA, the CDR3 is TGTGCCAGCAGCCAAGAGGGGGGGCGGGAGACCCAGTACTTC.

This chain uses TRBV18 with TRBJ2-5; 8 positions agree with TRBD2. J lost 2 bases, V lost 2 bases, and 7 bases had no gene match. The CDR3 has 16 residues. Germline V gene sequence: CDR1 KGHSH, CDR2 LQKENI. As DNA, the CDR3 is TGTGCCAGCTCACCATTAGGAGCGGGGGCTCAAGAGACCCAGTACTTC. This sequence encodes CASSPLGAGAQETQYF.

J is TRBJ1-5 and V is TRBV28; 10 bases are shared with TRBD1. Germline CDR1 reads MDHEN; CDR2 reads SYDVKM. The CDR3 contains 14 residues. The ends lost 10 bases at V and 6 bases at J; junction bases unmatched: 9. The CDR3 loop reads CAIETGGLSQPQHF. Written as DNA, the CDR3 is TGTGCCATCGAGACAGGGGGCTTAAGTCAGCCCCAGCATTTT.

The CDR3 loop is CASSHTSGGLSYEQYF. For the CDR3, the DNA is TGTGCCAGCAGCCACACTAGCGGGGGACTATCCTACGAGCAGTACTTC. The chain is built from TRBV5-4 and TRBJ2-7; 11 nucleotides line up with TRBD2. Germline CDR1 reads SGHNT; CDR2 reads YYREEE (reference sequence). Unmatched junction bases numbered 7, after V lost 4 bases and J lost 1 base. CDR3 size: 16 residues.

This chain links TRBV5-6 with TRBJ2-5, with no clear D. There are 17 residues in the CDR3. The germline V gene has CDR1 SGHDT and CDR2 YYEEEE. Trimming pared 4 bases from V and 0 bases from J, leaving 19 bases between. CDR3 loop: CASSHPRSGPYQETQYF. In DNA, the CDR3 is TGTGCCAGCAGCCACCCCCGGTCTGGGCCGTACCAAGAGACCCAGTACTTC.

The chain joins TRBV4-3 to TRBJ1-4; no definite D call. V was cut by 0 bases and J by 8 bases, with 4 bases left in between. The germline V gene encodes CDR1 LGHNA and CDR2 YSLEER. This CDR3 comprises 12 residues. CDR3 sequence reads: CASSQDSEKLFF. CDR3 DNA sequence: TGCGCCAGCAGCCAAGATTCAGAAAAACTGTTTTTT.

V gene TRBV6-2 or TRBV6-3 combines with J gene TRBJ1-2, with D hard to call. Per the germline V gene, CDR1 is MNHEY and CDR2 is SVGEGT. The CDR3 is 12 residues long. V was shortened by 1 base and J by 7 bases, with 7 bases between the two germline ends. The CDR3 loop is CASSYWRSGYTF. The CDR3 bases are TGTGCCAGCAGTTACTGGAGAAGTGGCTACACCTTC.

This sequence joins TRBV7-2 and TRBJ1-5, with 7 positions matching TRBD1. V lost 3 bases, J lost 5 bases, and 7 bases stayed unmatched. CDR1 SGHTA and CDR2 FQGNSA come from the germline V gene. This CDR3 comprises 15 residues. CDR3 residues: CASSFQGGVDQPQHF. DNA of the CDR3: TGTGCCAGCAGCTTTCAGGGGGGAGTGGATCAGCCCCAGCATTTT.

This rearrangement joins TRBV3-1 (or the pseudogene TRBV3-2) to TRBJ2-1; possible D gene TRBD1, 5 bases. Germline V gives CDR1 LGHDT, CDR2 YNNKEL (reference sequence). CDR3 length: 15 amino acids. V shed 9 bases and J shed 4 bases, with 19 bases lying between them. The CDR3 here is CASPRVELMYNEQFF. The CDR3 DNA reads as TGTGCCAGTCCCAGGGTTGAGTTGATGTACAATGAGCAGTTCTTC.

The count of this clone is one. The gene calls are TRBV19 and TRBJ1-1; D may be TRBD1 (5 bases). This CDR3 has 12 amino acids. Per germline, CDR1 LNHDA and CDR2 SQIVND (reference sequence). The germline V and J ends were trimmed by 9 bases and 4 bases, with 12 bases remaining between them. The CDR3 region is CASLKRGTEAFF. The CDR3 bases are TGTGCCAGCCTTAAAAGGGGCACTGAAGCTTTCTTT.

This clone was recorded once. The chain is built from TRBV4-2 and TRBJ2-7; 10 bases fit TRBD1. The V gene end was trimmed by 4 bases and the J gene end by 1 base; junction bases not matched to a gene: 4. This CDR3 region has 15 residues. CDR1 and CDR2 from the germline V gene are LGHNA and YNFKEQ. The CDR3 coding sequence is TGTGCCAGCAGCCTTGGACAGGGGGTTTCCTACGAGCAGTACTTC. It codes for CASSLGQGVSYEQYF.

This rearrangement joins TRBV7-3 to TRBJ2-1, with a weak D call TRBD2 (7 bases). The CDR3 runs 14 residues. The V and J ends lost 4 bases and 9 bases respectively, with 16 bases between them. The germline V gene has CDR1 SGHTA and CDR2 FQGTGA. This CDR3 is CASSYRGADTEQFF. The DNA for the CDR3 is TGTGCCAGCAGCTATCGGGGGGCAGACACTGAGCAGTTCTTC.

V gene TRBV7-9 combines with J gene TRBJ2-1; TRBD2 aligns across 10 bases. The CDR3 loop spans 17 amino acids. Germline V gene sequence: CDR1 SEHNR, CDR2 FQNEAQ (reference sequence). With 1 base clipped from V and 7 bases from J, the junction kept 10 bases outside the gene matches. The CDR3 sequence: CASSLVKGTSAPNEQFF. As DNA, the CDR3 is TGTGCCAGCAGCTTAGTTAAGGGGACTAGCGCCCCGAATGAGCAGTTCTTC.

CDR3 DNA sequence: TGTGCCACCAGCACCTCAAGGAGTGAGCAGTTCTTC. Translating gives CATSTSRSEQFF. The genes are TRBV15 and TRBJ2-1; no clear D. The CDR3 loop spans 12 amino acids. The germline V gene has CDR1 LNHNV and CDR2 YYDKDF (reference sequence). V was trimmed by 4 bases and J by 9 bases, leaving 10 bases between them.

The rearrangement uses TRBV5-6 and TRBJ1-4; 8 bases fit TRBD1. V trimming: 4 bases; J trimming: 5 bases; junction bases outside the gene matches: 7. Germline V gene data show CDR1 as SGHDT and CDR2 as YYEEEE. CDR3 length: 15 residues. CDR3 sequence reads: CASSPGQGSNEKLFF. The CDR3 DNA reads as TGTGCCAGCAGCCCCGGACAGGGCTCAAATGAAAAACTGTTTTTT.

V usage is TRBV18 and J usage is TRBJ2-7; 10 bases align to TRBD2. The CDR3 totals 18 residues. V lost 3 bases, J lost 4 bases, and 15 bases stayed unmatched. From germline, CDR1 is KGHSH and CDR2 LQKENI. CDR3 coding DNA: TGTGCCAGCTCACCGAGGCAAAGCGGGGGGGATTCCCTATACGAGCAGTACTTC. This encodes CASSPRQSGGDSLYEQYF. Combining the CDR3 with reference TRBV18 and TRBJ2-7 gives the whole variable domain NAGVMQNPRHLVRRRGQEARLRCSPMKGHSHVYWYRQLPEEGLKFMVYLQKENIIDESGMPKERFSAEFPKEGPSILRIQQVVRGDSAAYFCASSPRQSGGDSLYEQYFGPGTRLTVT.

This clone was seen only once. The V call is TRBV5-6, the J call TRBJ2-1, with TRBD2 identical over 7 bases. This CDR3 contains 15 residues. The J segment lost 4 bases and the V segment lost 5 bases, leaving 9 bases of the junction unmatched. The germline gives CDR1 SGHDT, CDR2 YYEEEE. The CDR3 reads CASSSAGSRYNEQFF. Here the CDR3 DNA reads TGTGCCAGCAGTTCAGCGGGGAGCAGATACAATGAGCAGTTCTTC.

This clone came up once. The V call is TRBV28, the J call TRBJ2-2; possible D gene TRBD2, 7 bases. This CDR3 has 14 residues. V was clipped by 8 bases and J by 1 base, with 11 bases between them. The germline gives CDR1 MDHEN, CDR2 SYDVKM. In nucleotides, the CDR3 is TGTGCCAGCTGGGGGGGGCTGAACACCGGGGAGCTGTTTTTT. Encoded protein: CASWGGLNTGELFF.